Following are 18 T cell receptor beta chains from one sample sequenced in a study of T cell repertoires in cytomegalovirus infection. TCRdb ran MiXCR on the reads and lists one entry per CDR3 protein. In the table there are 490,000 or so distinct CDR3 sequences, roughly 10% of which are singletons. Material for sequencing was PBMCs. These receptors all stem from a human donor in good health (CMV status not recorded). Some clones in this sample may be carry-over from other donors' samples.

This clonotype was seen at least ten times. The rearrangement links TRBV10-3 to TRBJ2-1, with D maybe TRBD1 (5 bases). CDR3 size: 14 residues. Trimming cost V 10 bases and J 5 bases, with 18 bases left between them. Germline-derived CDR1 and CDR2 are ENHRY and SYGVKD. CDR3: CATWGRGVDNEQFF. CDR3 sequence (DNA): TGTGCCACCTGGGGTAGGGGCGTAGACAATGAGCAGTTCTTC.

The V and J genes are TRBV25-1 and TRBJ2-3; D is uncertain. Germline CDR1 is MGHDK and CDR2 is SYGVNS. There are 12 residues in the CDR3. Trimming removed 4 bases at V and 11 bases at J, with 13 bases between. The CDR3 protein is CASSGEVAGQYF. The DNA of the CDR3 is TGTGCCAGCAGTGGAGAGGTGGCCGGGCAGTATTTT.

The chain links TRBV19 to TRBJ1-5; D gene unclear. With 2 bases removed from V and 4 bases from J, the gap between germline ends came to 12 bases. The germline gives CDR1 LNHDA, CDR2 SQIVND (reference sequence). The CDR3 extends over 15 amino acids. The CDR3 loop reads CASSIRPPSNQPQHF. The CDR3 bases are TGTGCCAGTAGTATACGGCCCCCGTCGAATCAGCCCCAGCATTTT. Combining the CDR3 with reference TRBV19 and TRBJ1-5 gives the whole variable domain DGGITQSPKYLFRKEGQNVTLSCEQNLNHDAMYWYRQDPGQGLRLIYYSQIVNDFQKGDIAEGYSVSREKKESFPLTVTSAQKNPTAFYLCASSIRPPSNQPQHFGDGTRLSIL.

This clonotype came up many times. This chain uses TRBV5-6 with TRBJ1-2, with D perhaps TRBD1 (6 bases). CDR1 and CDR2 from the germline V gene are SGHDT and YYEEEE. The CDR3 totals 12 residues. Trimming took 4 bases from V and 12 from J, leaving 16 bases between them. CDR3: CASSGTGPQDTF. CDR3 bases: TGTGCCAGCAGCGGTACAGGGCCCCAGGACACCTTC.

V and J are TRBV19 and TRBJ2-4; 7 nucleotides line up with TRBD1. The CDR3 consists of 15 residues. V lost 9 bases and J lost 5; bases outside the gene matches: 13. The germline V gene encodes CDR1 LNHDA and CDR2 SQIVND (reference sequence). The CDR3 DNA sequence: TGTGCCAGCCAACTGCTAGGGGGCGAGGAAAACATTCAGTACTTC. Protein: CASQLLGGEENIQYF. Combining the CDR3 with reference TRBV19 and TRBJ2-4 gives the whole variable domain DGGITQSPKYLFRKEGQNVTLSCEQNLNHDAMYWYRQDPGQGLRLIYYSQIVNDFQKGDIAEGYSVSREKKESFPLTVTSAQKNPTAFYLCASQLLGGEENIQYFGAGTRLSVL.

This clonotype was seen repeatedly, ten times or more. V gene TRBV7-3 combines with J gene TRBJ1-6; D gene ambiguous. Trimming shortened V by 2 bases and J by 5 bases, and 16 bases separated the two germline ends. This CDR3 has 17 amino acids. Germline V gives CDR1 SGHTA, CDR2 FQGTGA. This chain's CDR3 is CASSLDPLRKDNSPLHF. In DNA form, the CDR3 reads TGTGCCAGCAGCTTAGATCCTTTAAGGAAGGATAATTCACCCCTCCACTTT.

V usage is TRBV12-3 or TRBV12-4 and J usage is TRBJ1-3, with D unresolved. Trimming left V 10 bases short and J 4 bases short, with 8 bases between. The CDR3 is 11 residues long. The CDR3 bases are TGTGCCACCTGGGGAGGAAACACCATATATTTT. Translating it yields CATWGGNTIYF.

The rearrangement uses TRBV3-1 and TRBJ2-7; a weak D match, TRBD2 (5 bases). V shed 4 bases and J shed 2 bases, with 15 bases lying between them. The CDR3 has 15 residues. Per the germline V gene, CDR1 is LGHDT and CDR2 is YNNKEL (reference sequence). CDR3 protein: CASSPASWRAYEQYF. The CDR3 DNA reads as TGTGCCAGCAGCCCAGCTAGCTGGAGAGCCTACGAGCAGTACTTC.

In this sample, this clonotype turned up many times. The rearrangement joins TRBV11-2 to TRBJ1-5, with D maybe TRBD1 (5 bases). Trimming left V 5 bases short and J 4 bases short, with 9 bases between. The germline V gene has CDR1 SGHAT and CDR2 FQNNGV. This CDR3 region has 13 residues. As DNA, the CDR3 is TGTGCCAGCAGCATTCAGGGAAATCAGCCCCAGCATTTT. Translated, it gives CASSIQGNQPQHF.

The sample holds many counts of this clonotype. The chain joins TRBV7-2 to TRBJ2-7; D ambiguous. Trimming left V 5 bases short and J 6 bases short, with 8 bases between. This CDR3 has 11 amino acids. Germline V gene data show CDR1 as SGHTA and CDR2 as FQGNSA. The CDR3 DNA is TGTGCCAGCAGCCGGGTCATCGAGCAGTACTTC. Residues: CASSRVIEQYF.

The chain couples TRBV5-4 to TRBJ2-1; 7 bases fit TRBD2. Germline V gene sequence: CDR1 SGHNT, CDR2 YYREEE (reference sequence). This CDR3 contains 17 residues. With V trimmed by 4 bases and J by 0 bases, 10 bases remained unmatched. The CDR3 nucleotides read TGTGCCAGCAGCCCCTCGGGGGGAGTGACCTCCTACAATGAGCAGTTCTTC. This codes for CASSPSGGVTSYNEQFF.

The table lists this clonotype with a few counts. The V call is TRBV14, the J call TRBJ2-1; 12 nucleotides match TRBD2. The germline gives CDR1 SGHDN, CDR2 FVKESK. With 1 base clipped from V and 7 bases from J, the junction kept 8 bases outside the gene matches. The CDR3 is 17 residues long. The CDR3, as DNA: TGTGCCAGCAGCCAAGTTCTAGCGGGAGGGCCAGAGAATGAGCAGTTCTTC. This codes for CASSQVLAGGPENEQFF.

There are many counts of this clonotype. The V call is TRBV7-6, the J call TRBJ2-2, with TRBD1 identical over 8 bases. V lost 4 bases to trimming and J lost 4 bases; unmatched junction nucleotides: 11. Germline V CDR1 and CDR2: SGHVS, FNYEAQ. The CDR3 contains 17 residues. CDR3 sequence (DNA): TGTGCCAGCAGCTCGATACTCAGGGGGCTGCTCACCGGGGAGCTGTTTTTT. Translated, it gives CASSSILRGLLTGELFF.

The chain carries TRBV29-1 and TRBJ1-2; a weak D match, TRBD1 (6 bases). This CDR3 is built from 13 residues. Trimming cost V 7 bases and J 8 bases, with 20 bases left between them. Germline CDR1 reads SQVTM; CDR2 reads ANQGSEA. For the CDR3, the DNA is TGCAGCGGAGGGGTCGGGGGACAAGAGGGCTACACCTTC. Residues: CSGGVGGQEGYTF.

In its sample, this clonotype was seen many times. V gene TRBV7-2 combines with J gene TRBJ1-1, with D possibly matching TRBD1 (6 bases). CDR3 length: 14 amino acids. Germline V CDR1 and CDR2: SGHTA, FQGNSA. V lost 5 bases, J lost 1 base, and 11 bases lay in between. The CDR3 coding sequence is TGTGCCAGCAGCAGGACAGATTGGAACACTGAAGCTTTCTTT. Translated: CASSRTDWNTEAFF.

This clonotype was counted many times. The chain links TRBV27 to TRBJ1-2; 10 nucleotides match TRBD1. Trimming removed 4 bases from V and 7 bases from J; junction bases left unmatched: 3. This CDR3 comprises 13 residues. CDR1 and CDR2 from the germline V gene are MNHEY and SMNVEV (reference sequence). The CDR3 sequence: CASSWTGGGGYTF. CDR3 bases: TGTGCCAGCAGTTGGACAGGGGGGGGTGGCTACACCTTC.

The sample holds a few counts of this clonotype. J is TRBJ1-1 and V is TRBV4-2; D perhaps matches TRBD1 (5 bases). Trimming removed 3 bases from V and 8 bases from J, with 7 bases in between. The CDR3 contains 11 residues. Germline CDR1 reads LGHNA; CDR2 reads YNFKEQ. The CDR3 protein is CASSHRQEAFF. As DNA, the CDR3 is TGTGCCAGCAGCCACCGACAGGAAGCTTTCTTT.

This clonotype was detected ten times or more. The chain links TRBV7-2 to TRBJ1-1, with D tentatively TRBD1 (5 bases). CDR1 is SGHTA, CDR2 FQGNSA, per germline. Trimming shortened V by 2 bases and J by 1 base, and 11 bases separated the two germline ends. This CDR3 comprises 15 residues. The CDR3: CASSLFVGGNTEAFF. CDR3 sequence (DNA): TGTGCCAGCAGCTTATTTGTCGGGGGGAACACTGAAGCTTTCTTT. Full variable domain (missing parts from reference TRBV7-2 and TRBJ1-1): GAGVSQSPSNKVTEKGKDVELRCDPISGHTALYWYRQSLGQGLEFLIYFQGNSAPDKSGLPSDRFSAERTGGSVSTLTIQRTQQEDSAVYLCASSLFVGGNTEAFFGQGTRLTVV.